This T cell receptor beta chain originates from a study of yellow fever vaccine responses in identical twins (dated by TCRdb to the late 2010s). Background on the whole study: In identical twins, the study followed T cell clones that responded to the vaccine with precision. Paper-wide results and their limitations: According to the authors, the vaccine-induced T cell response in identical twins seemed to be partly convergent and partly specific to each individual.

As for this clonotype: Its recognized antigen is unknown. Base qualities are not provided; no much larger clone lies one nucleotide away.

The method was RT-PCR. Sequencing relied on an Illumina HiSeq 2500. The public reads were reanalyzed by TCRdb: fastp trimming at Q25, MiXCR alignment, in-frame beta chains only. Duplicate CDR3 protein sequences are folded into a single record with the most common DNA and genes. The sample records some 5,900 distinct CDR3 sequences, 75% to 80% of which are singletons. Together, the top ten hold approximately 2.5% of the sample. Measured from the cysteine to the phenylalanine, the CDR3 is 16 residues long. CDR3 DNA is the only sequence kept; it has 48 bases, read in frame from the first base. The germline V gene encodes CDR1 SGHNT and CDR2 YENEEA. Between the V and J ends, shortened by 0 bases and 6 bases respectively, the junction contains 17 bases.

Rearrangement joined TRBV11-3 to TRBJ1-1; no D gene is confidently identified. The sequence was obtained from a young woman who received the yellow fever vaccine. Donor details come from another sample of the same person, matched by shared clones. Sequenced material: T cells from blood (PBMCs), unsorted or a sorted subset (not recorded which), taken before or after yellow fever vaccination (not recorded which). The CDR3 reads CASSLEMGPGVSEAFF. Read as DNA, the sequence is TGTGCCAGCAGCTTAGAAATGGGTCCCGGGGTCTCTGAAGCTTTCTTT.